This TCR beta chain is from a study of blood T cell repertoires in COVID-19. Turning to the study itself: Researchers got acute and convalescent COVID-19 samples from the United States, Italy and Spain.

For this clone: Other DNA sequences in the same sample also yield this CDR3.

Profiling relied on immunoSEQ multiplex PCR, and the TCRdb table lists in-frame clones only, not all of them. The table includes roughly 250,000 clones, about 80% detected once. The CDR3 runs to 15 residues. Per the germline V gene, CDR1 is SGHRS and CDR2 is YFSETQ. Trimming cost V 0 bases and J 4 bases; bases outside gene matches: 2. Material: peripheral blood. The chain recombines TRBV5-1 with TRBJ2-1; TRBD1 agrees at 9 bases. The source of this sequence is a woman of 80 years or more with acute or convalescent COVID-19. The CDR3 protein is CASSLAGQGYNEQFF. DNA of the CDR3: TGCGCCAGCAGCTTGGCCGGACAGGGGTACAATGAGCAGTTCTTC.